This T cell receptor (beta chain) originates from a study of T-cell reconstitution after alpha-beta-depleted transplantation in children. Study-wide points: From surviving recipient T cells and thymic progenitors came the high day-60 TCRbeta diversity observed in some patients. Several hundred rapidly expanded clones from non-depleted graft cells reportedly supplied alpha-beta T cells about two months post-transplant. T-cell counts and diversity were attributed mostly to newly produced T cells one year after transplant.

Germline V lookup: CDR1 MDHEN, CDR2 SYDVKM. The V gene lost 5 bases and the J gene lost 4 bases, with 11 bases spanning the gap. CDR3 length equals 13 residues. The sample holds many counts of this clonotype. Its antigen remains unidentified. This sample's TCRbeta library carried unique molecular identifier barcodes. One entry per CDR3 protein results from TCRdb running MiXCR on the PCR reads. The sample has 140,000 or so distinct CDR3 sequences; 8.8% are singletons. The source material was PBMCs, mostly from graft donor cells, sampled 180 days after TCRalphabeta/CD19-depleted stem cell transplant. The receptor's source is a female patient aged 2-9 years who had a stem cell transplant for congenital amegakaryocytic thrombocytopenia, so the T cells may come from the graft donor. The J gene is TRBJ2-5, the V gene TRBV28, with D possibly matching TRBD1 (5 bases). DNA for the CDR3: TGTGCCAGCAGTCAAAGACAGCGAGAGACCCAGTACTTC. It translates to CASSQRQRETQYF.